The 20 T cell receptor beta chains given below trace back to one sample, sequenced in a study of blood T cell repertoires in COVID-19. Produced via immunoSEQ multiplex PCR; TCRdb's table is partial and in-frame only. Among under 400,000 clones listed, about 89% were seen once. Input material: peripheral blood. All receptors come from a woman in her twenties or thirties with COVID-19, enrolled during active disease.

The V call is TRBV27, the J call TRBJ2-7; possible D gene TRBD2, 5 bases. CDR1 MNHEY and CDR2 SMNVEV come from the germline V gene (reference sequence). The V end was cut by 6 bases, the J end by 0 bases, with 9 bases between. The CDR3 totals 13 residues. The chain's CDR3 is CASRDLFSYEQYF. The CDR3 DNA sequence: TGTGCCAGCAGGGACTTATTCTCCTACGAGCAGTACTTC.

This chain connects TRBV11-3 to TRBJ2-7; TRBD1 agrees at 8 bases. Germline-derived CDR1 and CDR2 are SGHNT and YENEEA. The trim removed 1 base at V and 5 bases at J, leaving 1 base unmatched. The CDR3 has 13 amino acids. This CDR3 is CASSLVRGHEQYF. CDR3 DNA: TGTGCCAGCAGCTTAGTCAGGGGGCACGAGCAGTACTTC.

This clone has a single count. The genes are TRBV18 and TRBJ2-7, with TRBD1 identical over 7 bases. The CDR3 totals 14 residues. Germline loops: CDR1 KGHSH, CDR2 LQKENI. The V and J ends lost 2 bases and 5 bases, in that order; junction bases with no gene match: 6. The chain's CDR3 is CASSPRGRTDEQYF. In DNA form, the CDR3 reads TGTGCCAGCTCACCAAGGGGGCGAACGGACGAGCAGTACTTC.

CDR3 in DNA: TGTGCCAGCAGCCCCAGACTAGGAAGTTCCTACGAGCAGTACTTC. It encodes CASSPRLGSSYEQYF. The chain uses TRBV3-1 (or the pseudogene TRBV3-2) and TRBJ2-7; perhaps TRBD2 as D (6 bases). This CDR3 spans 15 amino acids. CDR1 is LGHDT, CDR2 YNNKEL, per germline (reference sequence). V was pared by 4 bases and J by 1 base, with 14 bases between.

The rearrangement joins TRBV6-1 to TRBJ2-7; D is perhaps TRBD2 (5 bases). With 0 bases removed from V and 3 bases from J, the gap between germline ends came to 9 bases. CDR1 MNHNS and CDR2 SASEGT come from the germline V gene. The CDR3 is 14 amino acids. The CDR3 loop reads CASSEAALDYEQYF. The CDR3 nucleotides are TGTGCCAGCAGTGAAGCCGCACTAGACTACGAGCAGTACTTC.

The sample holds one count of this clone. The chain combines TRBV9 with TRBJ1-1, with D unresolved. Per germline, CDR1 SGDLS and CDR2 YYNGEE. The CDR3 sequence is 14 residues long. V shed 6 bases and J shed 1 base, with 13 bases lying between them. CDR3 in DNA: TGTGCCAGCACGTTCGGGAACAAGAACACTGAAGCTTTCTTT. Its protein is CASTFGNKNTEAFF.

The chain uses TRBV30 and TRBJ1-1; no clear D. The CDR3 consists of 15 residues. The germline gives CDR1 GTSNPN, CDR2 SVGIG (reference sequence). V shed 3 bases and J shed 4 bases, with 18 bases lying between them. CDR3 nucleotides: TGTGCCTGGAGATCCCCGGAGAGCCTGGCCACTGAAGCTTTCTTT. Translation gives CAWRSPESLATEAFF.

The V call is TRBV7-9, the J call TRBJ2-7; 9 bases line up with TRBD1. V was pared by 6 bases and J by 6 bases, with 6 bases of the junction left unmatched. In germline, CDR1 is SEHNR, CDR2 FQNEAQ (reference sequence). This CDR3 spans 13 amino acids. DNA for the CDR3: TGTGCCAGCAGTATTAGACAGGGGGGCGAGCAGTACTTC. Its protein product is CASSIRQGGEQYF.

The V and J genes are TRBV2 and TRBJ1-5; D might be TRBD1 (6 bases). V lost 1 base and J lost 9, with 13 bases in between. Germline V gene lookup returns CDR1 SNHLY and CDR2 FYNNEI. The CDR3 runs 14 residues. CDR3 residues: CASSEEGDWLPQHF. CDR3 nucleotide sequence: TGTGCCAGCAGTGAAGAGGGGGATTGGCTGCCCCAGCATTTT.

The V and J genes are TRBV6-4 and TRBJ2-1; D is undetermined. CDR1 is MRHNA and CDR2 is SNTAGT in the germline V gene. V was trimmed by 6 bases and J by 0 bases, leaving 12 bases between them. The length of the CDR3 is 15 residues. The CDR3 nucleotides read TGTGCCAGCAGACCCTCGGCGGTCTCCTACAATGAGCAGTTCTTC. Protein sequence: CASRPSAVSYNEQFF.

The rearrangement links TRBV9 to TRBJ2-5; 8 nucleotides agree with TRBD1. V shed 4 bases, J shed 4 bases, and the junction held 12 bases outside the gene matches. CDR1 and CDR2 from the germline V gene are SGDLS and YYNGEE. CDR3 length equals 16 residues. The CDR3 DNA follows: TGTGCCAGCAGCCTTCCCCAGGGGGCTGGGGTAGAGACCCAGTACTTC. Translated, it gives CASSLPQGAGVETQYF.

The chain is built from TRBV18 and TRBJ2-1; 7 bases map to TRBD2. CDR1 is KGHSH and CDR2 is LQKENI in the germline V gene. This CDR3 is built from 15 residues. The V and J ends lost 0 bases and 6 bases, in that order; junction bases with no gene match: 5. For the CDR3, the DNA is TGTGCCAGCTCACCACCAAGCGGGGAAATCAATGAGCAGTTCTTC. Translating gives CASSPPSGEINEQFF.

This clone was detected only a few times. The genes are TRBV19 and TRBJ1-1; a possible D gene is TRBD1 (6 bases). Germline lookup yields CDR1 LNHDA and CDR2 SQIVND (reference sequence). There are 14 residues in the CDR3. V was clipped by 3 bases and J by 4 bases, with 12 bases between them. CDR3 in amino acids: CASSIGQRSTEAFF. The CDR3 region has the DNA TGTGCCAGTAGTATTGGACAGCGGAGCACTGAAGCTTTCTTT.

In regard to this clone: The sample has other DNA sequences that encode this CDR3 too. This chain joins TRBV30 and TRBJ1-5; TRBD1 aligns across 8 bases. V lost 0 bases and J lost 4; bases outside the gene matches: 2. CDR3 size: 14 residues. Germline CDR1 and CDR2: GTSNPN and SVGIG (reference sequence). The CDR3 region has the DNA TGTGCCTGGAGTGTAACAGGGGGGAATCAGCCCCAGCATTTT. Translated, it gives CAWSVTGGNQPQHF. Variable domain in full (rest from reference TRBV30 and TRBJ1-5): SQTIHQWPATLVQPVGSPLSLECTVEGTSNPNLYWYRQAAGRGLQLLFYSVGIGQISSEVPQNLSASRPQDRQFILSSKKLLLSDSGFYLCAWSVTGGNQPQHFGDGTRLSIL.

CDR3 in DNA: TGTGCCACCAGCAGAGGCAGGGGGCTGGATGAGCAGTTCTTC. Its protein is CATSRGRGLDEQFF. This sequence joins TRBV15 and TRBJ2-1; 8 positions agree with TRBD1. Trimming took 1 base from V and 8 from J; bases not matched to a gene: 4. The CDR3 is made up of 14 amino acids. Germline CDR1 is LNHNV and CDR2 is YYDKDF (reference sequence).

This chain uses TRBV6-5 with TRBJ1-2; D is unresolved. The CDR3 covers 13 residues. Germline CDR1 is MNHEY and CDR2 is SVGAGI. Trimming stripped 5 bases from V and 2 bases from J, with 9 bases between. For the CDR3, the DNA is TGTGCCAGCAGTAGACTGGAAAACTATGGCTACACCTTC. This codes for CASSRLENYGYTF.

This chain joins TRBV7-3 and TRBJ2-7, with TRBD1 matching over 10 bases. J gave up 5 bases and V 1 base, and 17 bases lay outside the gene matches. Germline V gives CDR1 SGHTA, CDR2 FQGTGA. This CDR3 has 19 residues. The CDR3 sequence is CASSLIRTGGTPYIHEQYF. The DNA for the CDR3 is TGTGCCAGCAGCTTAATCCGGACAGGGGGGACCCCCTATATCCACGAGCAGTACTTC.

The chain uses TRBV5-1 and TRBJ1-1; 8 bases are shared with TRBD1. V was clipped by 4 bases and J by 5 bases; unmatched bases: 7. The germline V gene encodes CDR1 SGHRS and CDR2 YFSETQ. The CDR3 extends over 14 amino acids. In DNA form, the CDR3 reads TGCGCCAGCAGCCCTTGGACAGGGACAACTGAAGCTTTCTTT. Its translation: CASSPWTGTTEAFF.

The chain links TRBV2 to TRBJ2-7; 10 positions agree with TRBD1. J was trimmed by 3 bases and V by 5 bases; bases with no gene match: 7. The V gene's germline CDR1 is SNHLY and CDR2 FYNNEI. The CDR3 runs 15 residues. This CDR3 reads CASSLMGQGYYEQYF. The CDR3 coding sequence is TGTGCCAGCAGTCTAATGGGACAGGGGTACTACGAGCAGTACTTC.

The chain couples TRBV10-3 to TRBJ2-7; the match to TRBD1 covers 7 bases. The J segment lost 4 bases and the V segment lost 3 bases, leaving 6 bases of the junction unmatched. Germline-derived CDR1 and CDR2 are ENHRY and SYGVKD. The CDR3 runs 14 residues. CDR3: CAISDGGRGYEQYF. DNA for the CDR3: TGTGCCATCAGTGATGGGGGCAGGGGGTACGAGCAGTACTTC.